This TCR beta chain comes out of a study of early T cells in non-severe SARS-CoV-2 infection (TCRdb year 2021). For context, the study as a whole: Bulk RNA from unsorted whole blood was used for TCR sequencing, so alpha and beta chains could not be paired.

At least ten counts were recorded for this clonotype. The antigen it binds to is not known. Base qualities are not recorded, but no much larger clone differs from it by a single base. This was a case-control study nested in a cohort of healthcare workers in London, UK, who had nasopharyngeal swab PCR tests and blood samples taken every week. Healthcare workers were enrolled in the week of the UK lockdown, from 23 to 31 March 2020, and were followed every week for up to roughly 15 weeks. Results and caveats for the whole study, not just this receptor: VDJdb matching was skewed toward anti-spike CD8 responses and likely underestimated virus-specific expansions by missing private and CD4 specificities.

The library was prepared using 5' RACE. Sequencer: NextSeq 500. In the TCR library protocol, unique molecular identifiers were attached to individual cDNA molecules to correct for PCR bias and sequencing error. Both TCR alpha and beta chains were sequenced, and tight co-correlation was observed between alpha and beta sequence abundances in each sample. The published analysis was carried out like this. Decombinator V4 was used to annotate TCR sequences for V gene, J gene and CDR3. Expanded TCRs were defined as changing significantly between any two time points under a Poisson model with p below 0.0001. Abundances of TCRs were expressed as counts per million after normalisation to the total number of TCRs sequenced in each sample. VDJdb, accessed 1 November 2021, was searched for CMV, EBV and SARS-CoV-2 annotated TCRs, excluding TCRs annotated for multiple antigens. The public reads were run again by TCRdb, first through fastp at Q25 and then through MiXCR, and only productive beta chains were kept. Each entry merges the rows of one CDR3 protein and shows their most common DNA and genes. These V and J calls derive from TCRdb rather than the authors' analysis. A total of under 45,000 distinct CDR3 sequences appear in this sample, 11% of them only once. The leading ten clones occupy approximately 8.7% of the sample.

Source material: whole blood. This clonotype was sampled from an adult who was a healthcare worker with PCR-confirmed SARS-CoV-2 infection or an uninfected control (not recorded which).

The nucleotides read TGTGCCAGCAGCCCAGCGGACCCCTACGAGCAGTACTTC. It is translated as CASSPADPYEQYF. This chain joins TRBV12-3 or TRBV12-4 to TRBJ2-7; the D region possibly corresponds to TRBD2 (5 bases align). The CDR3 numbers 13 residues from cysteine through phenylalanine. The kept DNA is CDR3 alone, 39 bases in frame from the first base. The trim is 6 bases for V and 2 bases for J, with a gap of 11 bases between the germline ends.